The sequence of this T cell receptor beta chain was determined in a study of blood T cell repertoires in COVID-19. Study-level information: There were acute and convalescent COVID-19 samples, and they came from the United States, Italy and Spain. Sources were T cells, B-cell-depleted T cells, or PBMCs; the material itself was cDNA or gDNA.

In the source study's methods: Counts of nucleated cells, estimated from reference gene primer amplification, were obtained. TCRdb keeps only in-frame clones here, not all; method: immunoSEQ multiplex PCR. That table supplies the V and J calls and clone size; D and trimming were determined from the DNA. The sample has more than 150,000 clones; 65% to 85% are singletons. Trimming cost V 1 base and J 3 bases, with 15 bases left between them. CDR1 and CDR2 (germline): LNHDA, SQIVND (reference sequence). The CDR3 consists of 17 residues. This TCR was recovered from a woman aged 25 to 39 with acute or convalescent COVID-19. The sequenced sample consisted of peripheral blood. This sequence joins TRBV19 and TRBJ2-2, with D unclear. The CDR3 spells CASSIALNLQYTGELFF. Written as DNA, the CDR3 is TGTGCCAGTAGTATAGCATTAAATCTTCAGTACACCGGGGAGCTGTTTTTT.